This entry features one TCR beta chain sequence. Antigen unknown. Germline V gene data show CDR1 as SGHTS and CDR2 as YDEGEE. The V and J ends lost 6 bases and 3 bases, in that order; junction bases with no gene match: 8. CDR3 size: 15 residues. The data are from a study of cytomegalovirus exposure and HLA in healthy donors. About the study: Earlier findings included some 120 million unique TCR beta sequences obtained from 150 million to 200 million T cells.

Notes on the study in general: Earlier results showed most TCR beta V segments being productive about 90% or about 30% of the time.

Primers: 60 Vbeta forward and 13 Jbeta reverse. Clones were sequenced by immunoSEQ multiplex PCR, and TCRdb holds only the in-frame ones, with some missing. The table records around 150,000 clones, over 75% of them present only once. The TCR was taken from a man aged 25-45 years in good health and CMV-seropositive. Input material: PBMCs. The chain links TRBV5-8 to TRBJ2-3, with 9 bases identical to TRBD2. The DNA for the CDR3 is TGTGCCAGCAAGGTCGGGACTAGCCTTACAGATACGCAGTATTTT. Translation gives CASKVGTSLTDTQYF.